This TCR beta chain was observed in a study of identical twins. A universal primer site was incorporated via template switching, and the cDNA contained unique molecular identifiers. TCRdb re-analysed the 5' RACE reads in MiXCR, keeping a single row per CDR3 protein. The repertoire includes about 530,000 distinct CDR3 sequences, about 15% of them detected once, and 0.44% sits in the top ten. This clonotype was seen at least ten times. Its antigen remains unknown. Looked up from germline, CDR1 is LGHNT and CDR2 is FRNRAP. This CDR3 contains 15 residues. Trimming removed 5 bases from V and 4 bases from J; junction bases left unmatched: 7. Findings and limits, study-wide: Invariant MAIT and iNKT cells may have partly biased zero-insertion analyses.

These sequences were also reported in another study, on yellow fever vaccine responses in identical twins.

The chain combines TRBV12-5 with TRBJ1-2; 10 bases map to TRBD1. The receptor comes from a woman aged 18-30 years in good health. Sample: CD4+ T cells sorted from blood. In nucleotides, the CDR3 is TGTGCTAGTGGTAAAGGGACAGGGGAAATCTATGGCTACACCTTC. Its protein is CASGKGTGEIYGYTF. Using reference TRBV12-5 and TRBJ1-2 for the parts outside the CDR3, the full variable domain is DARVTQTPRHKVTEMGQEVTMRCQPILGHNTVFWYRQTMMQGLELLAYFRNRAPLDDSGMPKDRFSAEMPDATLATLKIQPSEPRDSAVYFCASGKGTGEIYGYTFGSGTRLTVV.